Included here is one T cell receptor (beta chain) sequence, with context. Sample time point: pretreatment peripheral blood. CDR3 length equals 13 residues. The V and J ends lost 5 bases and 7 bases, in that order; junction bases with no gene match: 8. The germline V gene has CDR1 GTSNPN and CDR2 SVGIG (reference sequence). The sample is drawn from a study of PD-L1 blockade in urothelial cancer. Whole-study context: The number of prior chemotherapy regimens per patient was 0 to 3. A median blood sample held 141,255 T cells and 80,000 or so unique TCRs.

Clones were sequenced by immunoSEQ multiplex PCR, and TCRdb holds only the in-frame ones, with some missing. The sample records around 43,000 clones, around nine tenths being singletons. This sequence joins TRBV30 and TRBJ2-7, with 10 bases fitting TRBD1. The sequencing here drew on PBMCs, taken around atezolizumab (anti-PD-L1) treatment. The sequence derives from a donor aged 40 or older with urothelial cancer. The CDR3 sequence is CAWGGQGLGEQYF. The CDR3 DNA reads as TGTGCCTGGGGGGGACAGGGGCTGGGGGAGCAGTACTTC. The full variable domain, completed using reference TRBV30 and TRBJ2-7, is SQTIHQWPATLVQPVGSPLSLECTVEGTSNPNLYWYRQAAGRGLQLLFYSVGIGQISSEVPQNLSASRPQDRQFILSSKKLLLSDSGFYLCAWGGQGLGEQYFGPGTRLTVT.